The 6 T cell receptor beta chains below were found in one sample sequenced in a study of T cell responses to AZD1222 COVID-19 vaccine. Generated by immunoSEQ multiplex PCR, the TCRdb table keeps only in-frame clones and is missing some. This table holds around 200,000 clones, 88% found once. The material was peripheral blood, obtained 28 days after the second AZD1222 dose. The origin of the receptors is an adult who received the AZD1222 COVID-19 vaccine.

The chain couples TRBV30 to TRBJ1-5; D might be TRBD1 (6 bases). The CDR3 loop spans 13 amino acids. V gave up 0 bases and J gave up 7 bases, with 10 bases separating them. In germline, CDR1 is GTSNPN, CDR2 SVGIG (reference sequence). The CDR3, as DNA: TGTGCCTGGAGTGTACTTCAGGGGCAGCCCCAGCATTTT. Protein sequence: CAWSVLQGQPQHF.

V and J are TRBV28 and TRBJ1-6; D ambiguous. CDR3 size: 12 residues. The V gene's germline CDR1 is MDHEN and CDR2 SYDVKM. Trimming took off 1 base at V and 16 bases at J, with 11 bases between the two ends. In DNA form, the CDR3 reads TGTGCCAGCAGTTTATTAAACAGAGAGCTCCACTTT. Amino acids: CASSLLNRELHF.

The rearrangement uses TRBV3-1 (or the pseudogene TRBV3-2) and TRBJ2-1; D may correspond to TRBD1 or TRBD2 (5 bases each). Trimming stripped 6 bases from V and 0 bases from J, with 12 bases between. The CDR3 is 15 residues long. The germline gives CDR1 LGHDT, CDR2 YNNKEL (reference sequence). The CDR3 loop is CASSRDPSSYNEQFF. Here the CDR3 DNA reads TGTGCCAGCAGTCGGGACCCTAGCTCCTACAATGAGCAGTTCTTC.

V and J are TRBV28 and TRBJ1-2; D is undetermined. The CDR3 spans 11 residues. Per germline, CDR1 MDHEN and CDR2 SYDVKM. V gave up 5 bases and J gave up 8 bases, with 9 bases separating them. This CDR3 reads CASSLPSGYTF. Written as DNA, the CDR3 is TGTGCCAGCAGTCTTCCTTCCGGCTACACCTTC.

The chain uses TRBV7-9 and TRBJ2-1; 8 bases align to TRBD2. The CDR3 length is 14 residues. Germline V gene lookup returns CDR1 SEHNR and CDR2 FQNEAQ (reference sequence). J lost 6 bases, V lost 5 bases, and 6 bases had no gene match. The CDR3: CASSPHGTSNEQFF. DNA of the CDR3: TGTGCCAGCAGCCCACACGGGACTAGCAATGAGCAGTTCTTC.

The J gene is TRBJ2-7, the V gene TRBV9; 13 bases agree with TRBD2. V dropped 3 bases and J dropped 7; count of bases not matched to a gene: 7. Germline CDR1 and CDR2: SGDLS and YYNGEE. This CDR3 region has 15 residues. CDR3: CASSGGTSGMGEQYF. Written as DNA, the CDR3 is TGTGCCAGCAGCGGCGGGACTAGCGGGATGGGGGAGCAGTACTTC. Drawing the rest from reference TRBV9 and TRBJ2-7, the complete variable domain is DSGVTQTPKHLITATGQRVTLRCSPRSGDLSVYWYQQSLDQGLQFLIQYYNGEERAKGNILERFSAQQFPDLHSELNLSSLELGDSALYFCASSGGTSGMGEQYFGPGTRLTVT.